This T cell receptor (beta chain) was sequenced in a study of PD-1 blockade in classical Hodgkin lymphoma. For this clone: What it binds is unknown.

Germline values: CDR1 MNHNY, CDR2 SVGAGI (reference sequence). The CDR3 is 16 residues long. V lost 3 bases and J lost 0, with 12 bases in between. Regarding the study as a whole: Similar baseline diversity was found in complete responders and newly diagnosed patients.

TCRdb's table, derived via immunoSEQ multiplex PCR, lists solely in-frame clones and lacks some. The sample carries about 13,000 clones, more than 85% recorded once. Autologous stem cell transplantation was followed by relapse in every patient, and brentuximab vedotin exposure varied. Sample: peripheral blood mononuclear cells (PBMCs), taken at baseline. The V call is TRBV6-6, the J call TRBJ1-3; D may be TRBD1 (6 bases). The sequence was obtained from a human donor with classical Hodgkin lymphoma. CDR3 sequence (DNA): TGTGCCAGCAGTTATACAGGGAGAAACTCTGGAAACACCATATATTTT. It yields the protein CASSYTGRNSGNTIYF.